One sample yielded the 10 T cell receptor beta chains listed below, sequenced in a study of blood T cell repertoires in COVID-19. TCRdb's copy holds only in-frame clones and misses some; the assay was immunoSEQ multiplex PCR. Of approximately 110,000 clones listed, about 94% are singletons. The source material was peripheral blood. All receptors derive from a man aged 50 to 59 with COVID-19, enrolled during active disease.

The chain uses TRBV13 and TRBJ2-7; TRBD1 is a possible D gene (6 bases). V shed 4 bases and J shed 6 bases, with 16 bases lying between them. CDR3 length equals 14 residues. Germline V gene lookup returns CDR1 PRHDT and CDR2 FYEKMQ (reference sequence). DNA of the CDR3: TGTGCCAGCAGCTCCGTGAGACAGGCGAGCGAGCAGTACTTC. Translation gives CASSSVRQASEQYF.

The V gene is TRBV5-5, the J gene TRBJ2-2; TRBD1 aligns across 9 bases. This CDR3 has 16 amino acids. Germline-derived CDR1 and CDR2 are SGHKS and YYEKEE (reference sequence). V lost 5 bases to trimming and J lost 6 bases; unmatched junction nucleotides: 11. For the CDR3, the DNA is TGTGCCAGCAGATATGCCCTGGGACAGGGTGCCGGGGAGCTGTTTTTT. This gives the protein CASRYALGQGAGELFF.

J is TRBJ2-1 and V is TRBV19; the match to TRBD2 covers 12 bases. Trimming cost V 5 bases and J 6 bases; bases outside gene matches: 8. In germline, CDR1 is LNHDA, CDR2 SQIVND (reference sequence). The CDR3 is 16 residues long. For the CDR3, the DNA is TGTGCCAGTAGTGAACCTAGCGGGAGGGCGGGCAATGAGCAGTTCTTC. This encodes CASSEPSGRAGNEQFF.

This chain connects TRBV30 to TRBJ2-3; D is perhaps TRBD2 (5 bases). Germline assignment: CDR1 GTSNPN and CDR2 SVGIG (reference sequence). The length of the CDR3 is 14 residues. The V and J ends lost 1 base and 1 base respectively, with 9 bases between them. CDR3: CAWSGTLGTDTQYF. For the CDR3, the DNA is TGTGCCTGGAGTGGGACTCTTGGCACAGATACGCAGTATTTT. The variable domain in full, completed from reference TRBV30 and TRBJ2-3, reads SQTIHQWPATLVQPVGSPLSLECTVEGTSNPNLYWYRQAAGRGLQLLFYSVGIGQISSEVPQNLSASRPQDRQFILSSKKLLLSDSGFYLCAWSGTLGTDTQYFGPGTRLTVL.

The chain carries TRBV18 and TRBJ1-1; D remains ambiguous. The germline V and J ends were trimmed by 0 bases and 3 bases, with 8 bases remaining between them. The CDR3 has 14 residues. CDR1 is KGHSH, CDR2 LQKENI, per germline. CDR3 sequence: CASSPPSGYTEAFF. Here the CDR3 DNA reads TGTGCCAGCTCACCACCGTCAGGTTACACTGAAGCTTTCTTT.

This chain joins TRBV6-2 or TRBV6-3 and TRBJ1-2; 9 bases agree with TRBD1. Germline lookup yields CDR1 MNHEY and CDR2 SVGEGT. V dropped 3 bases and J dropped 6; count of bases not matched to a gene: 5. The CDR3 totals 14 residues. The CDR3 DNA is TGTGCCAGCAGTTATTCGACAGGGGGTCATGGCTACACCTTC. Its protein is CASSYSTGGHGYTF.

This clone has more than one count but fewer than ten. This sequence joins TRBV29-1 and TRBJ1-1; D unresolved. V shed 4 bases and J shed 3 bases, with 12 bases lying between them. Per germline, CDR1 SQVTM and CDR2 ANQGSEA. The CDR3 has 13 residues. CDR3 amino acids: CSVAAGGDTEAFF. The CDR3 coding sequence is TGCAGCGTTGCGGCGGGTGGAGACACTGAAGCTTTCTTT. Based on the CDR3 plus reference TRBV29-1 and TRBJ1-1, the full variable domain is SAVISQKPSRDICQRGTSLTIQCQVDSQVTMMFWYRQQPGQSLTLIATANQGSEATYESGFVIDKFPISRPNLTFSTLTVSNMSPEDSSIYLCSVAAGGDTEAFFGQGTRLTVV.

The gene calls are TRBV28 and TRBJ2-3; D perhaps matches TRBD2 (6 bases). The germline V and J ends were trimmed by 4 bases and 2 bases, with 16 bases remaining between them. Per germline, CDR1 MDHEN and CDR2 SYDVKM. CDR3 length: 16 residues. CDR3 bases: TGTGCCAGCAGTTCCTCGGGAGTAGGATCCACAGATACGCAGTATTTT. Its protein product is CASSSSGVGSTDTQYF.

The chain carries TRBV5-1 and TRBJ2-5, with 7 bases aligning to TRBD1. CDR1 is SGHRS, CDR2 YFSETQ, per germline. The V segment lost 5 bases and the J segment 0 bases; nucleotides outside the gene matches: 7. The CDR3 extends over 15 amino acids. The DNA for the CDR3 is TGCGCCAGCAGGTCCCTACAGGGGTACCAAGAGACCCAGTACTTC. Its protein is CASRSLQGYQETQYF.

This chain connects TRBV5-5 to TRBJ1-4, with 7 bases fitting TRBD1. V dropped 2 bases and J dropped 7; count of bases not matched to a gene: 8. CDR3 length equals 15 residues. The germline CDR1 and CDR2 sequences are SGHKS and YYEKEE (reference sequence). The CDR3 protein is CASSLGSRGVEKLFF. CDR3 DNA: TGTGCCAGCAGCTTAGGATCCAGGGGGGTTGAAAAACTGTTTTTT.